The source of this T cell receptor (beta chain) is a study of cytomegalovirus exposure and HLA in healthy donors. For the study at large: Earlier, fewer than 130 million unique TCR beta sequences were recovered from about 170 million T cells by an analysis. General study points: Among immune exposure information, only CMV serostatus was available. TCR beta V- and J-gene trimming was later associated with a missense DCLRE1C variant. In vitro experiments confirmed that a few CMV-associated chains were specific for CMV antigens.

In the PCR, 60 Vbeta and 13 Jbeta primers were used. This table comes from immunoSEQ multiplex PCR, and its TCRdb copy is limited to in-frame clones, with some not included. The table lists 200,000 or so clones, roughly 68% of them singletons, with less than 3% in the top ten. CDR1 is SNHLY, CDR2 FYNNEI, per germline. The CDR3 sequence is 14 residues long. The V end was cut by 8 bases, the J end by 3 bases, with 15 bases between. Points on this clone: Its matching antigen is unknown.

The receptor comes from a man in his forties in good health and CMV-seropositive. The specimen was PBMCs. V usage is TRBV2 and J usage is TRBJ2-3, with TRBD1 as a possible D gene (6 bases). The CDR3 here is CASYREMETDTQYF. Written as DNA, the CDR3 is TGTGCCAGCTACAGGGAAATGGAGACAGATACGCAGTATTTT.